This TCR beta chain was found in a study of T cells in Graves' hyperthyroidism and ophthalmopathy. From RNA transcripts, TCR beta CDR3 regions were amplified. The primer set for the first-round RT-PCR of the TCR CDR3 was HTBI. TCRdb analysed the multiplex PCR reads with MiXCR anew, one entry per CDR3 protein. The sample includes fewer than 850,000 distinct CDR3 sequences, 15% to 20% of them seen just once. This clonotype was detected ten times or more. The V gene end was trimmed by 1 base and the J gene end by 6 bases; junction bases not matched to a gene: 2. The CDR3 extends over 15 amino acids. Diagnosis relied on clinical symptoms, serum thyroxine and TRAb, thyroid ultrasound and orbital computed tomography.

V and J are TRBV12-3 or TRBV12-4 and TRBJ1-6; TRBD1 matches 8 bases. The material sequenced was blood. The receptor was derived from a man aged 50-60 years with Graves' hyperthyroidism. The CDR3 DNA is TGTGCCAGCAGTTTAGGGGACAGGCTTAATTCACCCCTCCACTTT. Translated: CASSLGDRLNSPLHF.